The source of this TCR beta chain is a study of blood T cells in healthy people across ages. General study results and limits: Across samples, TCR beta diversity tracked strongly with naive T cell percentage. Shifts in expanded clonotypes may have been confounded by donor CMV status, which was unknown.

PCR was performed a second time for roughly 6 to 12 cycles using a sample-barcoded 5' primer and a J-beta primer mix. TCRdb used MiXCR to reprocess the 5' RACE reads, holding one entry per CDR3 protein. Seen here are under 2,000,000 distinct CDR3 sequences, roughly 52% observed once, and the top ten hold less than 2.5%. On this clonotype itself: No antigen is known for it.

From germline, CDR1 is ENHRY and CDR2 SYGVKD. V lost 6 bases, J lost 5 bases, and 4 bases stayed unmatched. The CDR3 is 14 residues long. This receptor was obtained from a woman in her thirties or forties in good health. The sequencing input was blood. The gene calls are TRBV10-3 and TRBJ2-3; 11 positions agree with TRBD2. The CDR3 DNA follows: TGTGCCATCAGCCCCGGGACTAGCGGAGATACGCAGTATTTT. Its protein product is CAISPGTSGDTQYF.